These 19 T cell receptor beta chains originate from one sample sequenced in a study of cytomegalovirus exposure and HLA in healthy donors. This table comes from immunoSEQ multiplex PCR, and its TCRdb copy is limited to in-frame clones, with some not included. The sample lists about 130,000 clones, 75% to 90% seen once, with about 1.1% in the top ten. What was sequenced was PBMCs. The receptors were sampled from a young woman in good health and CMV-seronegative.

V gene TRBV5-5 combines with J gene TRBJ1-6, with D hard to call. V was pared by 2 bases and J by 13 bases, with 16 bases between. Germline loops: CDR1 SGHKS, CDR2 YYEKEE (reference sequence). The CDR3 spans 14 residues. CDR3 nucleotides: TGTGCCAGCAGCTTAGGAGCCGGAAGGTCTCCCCTCCACTTT. Amino acids: CASSLGAGRSPLHF.

The chain is built from TRBV29-1 and TRBJ2-5, with 9 bases that match TRBD2. This CDR3 spans 13 amino acids. The V gene's germline CDR1 is SQVTM and CDR2 ANQGSEA. With V trimmed by 2 bases and J by 3 bases, 1 base remained unmatched. CDR3 protein: CSVERTSEETQYF. The CDR3 DNA follows: TGCAGCGTTGAAAGGACTAGCGAAGAGACCCAGTACTTC.

The chain employs TRBV5-1 and TRBJ1-4, with TRBD1 matching 8 bases. Unmatched junction bases numbered 6, after V lost 1 base and J lost 1 base. The CDR3 runs 17 residues. CDR1 is SGHRS and CDR2 is YFSETQ in the germline V gene. CDR3 in DNA: TGCGCCAGCAGCTTGAGCGGCAGGGGGCTAACTAATGAAAAACTGTTTTTT. This encodes CASSLSGRGLTNEKLFF.

J is TRBJ2-1 and V is TRBV6-1, with 7 bases that match TRBD1. Germline-derived CDR1 and CDR2 are MNHNS and SASEGT. The CDR3 runs to 14 residues. With 7 bases clipped from V and 5 bases from J, the junction kept 8 bases outside the gene matches. CDR3 region: CASIRDRVNNEQFF. CDR3 in DNA: TGTGCCAGCATCCGGGACAGAGTTAACAATGAGCAGTTCTTC.

The chain joins TRBV5-6 to TRBJ1-2; 8 nucleotides line up with TRBD1. This CDR3 is 16 amino acids long. Germline V lookup: CDR1 SGHDT, CDR2 YYEEEE. V shed 0 bases and J 5 bases; nucleotides not matched to a gene: 9. The CDR3 protein is CASSLDRGRGLYGYTF. CDR3 nucleotides: TGTGCCAGCAGCTTGGATCGCGGCAGGGGGCTTTATGGCTACACCTTC.

The rearrangement links TRBV5-6 to TRBJ2-5; D might be TRBD1 (6 bases). V was cut by 1 base and J by 6 bases, with 16 bases left in between. CDR1 and CDR2 (germline): SGHDT, YYEEEE. The CDR3 loop spans 15 amino acids. CDR3 loop: CASSLLSGAIQTQYF. CDR3 sequence (DNA): TGTGCCAGCAGCTTGTTGTCAGGGGCAATTCAGACCCAGTACTTC.

V gene TRBV5-1 combines with J gene TRBJ2-1; 10 bases agree with TRBD2. The CDR3 covers 16 residues. V was pared by 0 bases and J by 4 bases, with 4 bases of the junction left unmatched. Germline V lookup: CDR1 SGHRS, CDR2 YFSETQ. This CDR3 reads CASSLVSSGSYNEQFF. In DNA, the CDR3 is TGCGCCAGCAGCTTGGTCTCTAGCGGGAGTTACAATGAGCAGTTCTTC. The full variable domain, completed using reference TRBV5-1 and TRBJ2-1, is KAGVTQTPRYLIKTRGQQVTLSCSPISGHRSVSWYQQTPGQGLQFLFEYFSETQRNKGNFPGRFSGRQFSNSRSEMNVSTLELGDSALYLCASSLVSSGSYNEQFFGPGTRLTVL.

The CDR3 sequence is CASSSTGDRETQYF. The CDR3 DNA reads as TGTGCCAGCAGCTCGACAGGGGATAGAGAGACCCAGTACTTC. The chain links TRBV5-5 to TRBJ2-5; 8 bases match TRBD1. The CDR3 spans 14 residues. J lost 4 bases, V lost 3 bases, and 5 bases had no gene match. Germline-derived CDR1 and CDR2 are SGHKS and YYEKEE (reference sequence). Full variable domain (rest looked up from reference TRBV5-5 and TRBJ2-5): DAGVTQSPTHLIKTRGQQVTLRCSPISGHKSVSWYQQVLGQGPQFIFQYYEKEERGRGNFPDRFSARQFPNYSSELNVNALLLGDSALYLCASSSTGDRETQYFGPGTRLLVL.

V and J are TRBV4-2 and TRBJ1-6, with no clear D. Germline V gives CDR1 LGHNA, CDR2 YNFKEQ. This CDR3 contains 12 residues. The ends were cut back, 5 bases at V and 10 bases at J, with 9 bases in the middle. The CDR3 nucleotides are TGTGCCAGCAGCGAGATGGAGTCACCCCTCCACTTT. The encoded protein is CASSEMESPLHF.

The chain links TRBV6-5 to TRBJ2-1; a possible D gene is TRBD1 (6 bases). The CDR3 is 12 amino acids. Trimming took off 2 bases at V and 14 bases at J, with 13 bases between the two ends. Germline V gene data show CDR1 as MNHEY and CDR2 as SVGAGI. The CDR3 DNA sequence: TGTGCCAGCAGTTACCGAGGGACAAGAGAGTTCTTC. Encoded protein: CASSYRGTREFF.

The chain is built from TRBV6-1 and TRBJ2-7; the match to TRBD2 covers 8 bases. The CDR3 sequence is 17 residues long. The germline V gene encodes CDR1 MNHNS and CDR2 SASEGT. The trim removed 4 bases at V and 7 bases at J, leaving 18 bases unmatched. The CDR3 DNA follows: TGTGCCAGCAGTGCGAATAGCAGACTAGCGCCCTTTGGGGAGCAGTACTTC. The encoded protein is CASSANSRLAPFGEQYF.

The chain employs TRBV18 and TRBJ2-1; perhaps TRBD1 as D (5 bases). Germline V gene lookup returns CDR1 KGHSH and CDR2 LQKENI. The germline V and J ends were trimmed by 1 base and 0 bases, with 10 bases remaining between them. The CDR3 length is 16 residues. DNA of the CDR3: TGTGCCAGCTCACCACGGGGCGCGAGCTCCTACAATGAGCAGTTCTTC. It specifies CASSPRGASSYNEQFF. Supplemented by reference TRBV18 and TRBJ2-1, the full variable domain reads NAGVMQNPRHLVRRRGQEARLRCSPMKGHSHVYWYRQLPEEGLKFMVYLQKENIIDESGMPKERFSAEFPKEGPSILRIQQVVRGDSAAYFCASSPRGASSYNEQFFGPGTRLTVL.

The genes are TRBV18 and TRBJ2-5; D might be TRBD2 (5 bases). This CDR3 contains 16 residues. The V end was cut by 1 base, the J end by 2 bases, with 14 bases between. Germline V gene data show CDR1 as KGHSH and CDR2 as LQKENI. The CDR3 DNA reads TGTGCCAGCTCACCACAGGGCACTTGGACTCAAGAGACCCAGTACTTC. This translates into CASSPQGTWTQETQYF.

The CDR3 coding sequence is TGTGCCAGCAGCTTTTATCCGGGGACACGAGGGGACATTCAGTACTTC. This translates into CASSFYPGTRGDIQYF. The chain carries TRBV7-9 and TRBJ2-4; D may be TRBD1 (6 bases). From germline, CDR1 is SEHNR and CDR2 FQNEAQ (reference sequence). Trimming cost V 3 bases and J 8 bases, with 20 bases left between them. CDR3 length: 16 residues.

This chain connects TRBV19 to TRBJ2-7; 9 bases are a match to TRBD1. The CDR3 is 16 amino acids. From germline, CDR1 is LNHDA and CDR2 SQIVND (reference sequence). The V gene end was trimmed by 5 bases and the J gene end by 6 bases; junction bases not matched to a gene: 14. The CDR3 nucleotides are TGTGCCAGTAGTTTCCAACACGGACAGGGGTTGAGCGAGCAGTACTTC. It codes for CASSFQHGQGLSEQYF.

The genes are TRBV2 and TRBJ2-1, with 10 positions matching TRBD2. The CDR3 has 15 residues. Germline V gene data show CDR1 as SNHLY and CDR2 as FYNNEI. With V trimmed by 8 bases and J by 4 bases, 8 bases remained unmatched. The CDR3 nucleotides read TGTGCCAGCCCATTTGGGACTAGCGTTTACAATGAGCAGTTCTTC. Protein product: CASPFGTSVYNEQFF.

This chain connects TRBV28 to TRBJ2-7; TRBD1 is a possible D gene (6 bases). The V and J ends lost 2 bases and 2 bases respectively, with 13 bases between them. CDR1 and CDR2 (germline): MDHEN, SYDVKM. This CDR3 is 15 amino acids long. The CDR3 DNA reads as TGTGCCAGCAGTTTACAGGGGCAACAGACCTACGAGCAGTACTTC. Translation: CASSLQGQQTYEQYF.

V is TRBV28 and J is TRBJ2-1; TRBD2 matches 10 bases. V lost 1 base, J lost 8 bases, and 8 bases stayed unmatched. Germline V gene lookup returns CDR1 MDHEN and CDR2 SYDVKM. The CDR3 runs to 16 residues. CDR3 protein: CASSLLWLAGEDEQFF. The CDR3 coding sequence is TGTGCCAGCAGTTTATTATGGCTAGCGGGGGAAGATGAGCAGTTCTTC. Full variable domain (rest looked up from reference TRBV28 and TRBJ2-1): DVKVTQSSRYLVKRTGEKVFLECVQDMDHENMFWYRQDPGLGLRLIYFSYDVKMKEKGDIPEGYSVSREKKERFSLILESASTNQTSMYLCASSLLWLAGEDEQFFGPGTRLTVL.

The rearrangement joins TRBV9 to TRBJ2-7; tentatively, D is TRBD2 (6 bases). V was shortened by 0 bases and J by 2 bases, with 9 bases between the two germline ends. The CDR3 has 14 residues. Per germline, CDR1 SGDLS and CDR2 YYNGEE. CDR3 in DNA: TGTGCCAGCAGCGTAGCGGAGGGACCCTACGAGCAGTACTTC. The encoded protein is CASSVAEGPYEQYF.